The clone carrying this T cell receptor beta chain was detected a few times. This sample is drawn from a study of beta chain features in type 1 diabetes. Germline lookup yields CDR1 SGHTA and CDR2 FQGNSA. This CDR3 has 15 residues. With 5 bases clipped from V and 6 bases from J, the junction kept 9 bases outside the gene matches. Expressed TCRB transcripts were sequenced because the entire RNA isolate underwent reverse transcription. The method was immunoSEQ multiplex PCR; TCRdb's version includes in-frame clones alone and lacks a portion of them. The table has about 42,000 clones, about 50% seen once.

This chain connects TRBV7-2 to TRBJ2-2, with 7 bases lining up with TRBD2. This TCR came from a woman aged 30 to 39 in good health. Input material: stem cell memory CD4+ T cells from blood. CDR3 residues: CASSPWEGVPGELFF. The CDR3 DNA is TGTGCCAGCAGCCCCTGGGAGGGAGTTCCCGGGGAGCTGTTTTTT.